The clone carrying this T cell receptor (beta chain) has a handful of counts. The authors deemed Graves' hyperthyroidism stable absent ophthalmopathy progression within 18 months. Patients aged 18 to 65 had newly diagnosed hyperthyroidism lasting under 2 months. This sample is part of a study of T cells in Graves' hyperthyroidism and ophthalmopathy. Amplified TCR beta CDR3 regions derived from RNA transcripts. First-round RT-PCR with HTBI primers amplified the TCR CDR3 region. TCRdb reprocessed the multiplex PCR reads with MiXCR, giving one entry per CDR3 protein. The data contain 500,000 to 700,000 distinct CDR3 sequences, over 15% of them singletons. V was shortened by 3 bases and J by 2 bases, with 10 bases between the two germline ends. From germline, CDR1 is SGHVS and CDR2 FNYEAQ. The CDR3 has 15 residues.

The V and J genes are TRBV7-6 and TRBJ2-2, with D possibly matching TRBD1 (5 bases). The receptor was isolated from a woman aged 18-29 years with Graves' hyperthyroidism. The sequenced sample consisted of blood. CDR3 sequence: CASSLAGQNTGELFF. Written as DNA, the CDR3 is TGTGCCAGCAGCTTGGCAGGGCAAAACACCGGGGAGCTGTTTTTT.